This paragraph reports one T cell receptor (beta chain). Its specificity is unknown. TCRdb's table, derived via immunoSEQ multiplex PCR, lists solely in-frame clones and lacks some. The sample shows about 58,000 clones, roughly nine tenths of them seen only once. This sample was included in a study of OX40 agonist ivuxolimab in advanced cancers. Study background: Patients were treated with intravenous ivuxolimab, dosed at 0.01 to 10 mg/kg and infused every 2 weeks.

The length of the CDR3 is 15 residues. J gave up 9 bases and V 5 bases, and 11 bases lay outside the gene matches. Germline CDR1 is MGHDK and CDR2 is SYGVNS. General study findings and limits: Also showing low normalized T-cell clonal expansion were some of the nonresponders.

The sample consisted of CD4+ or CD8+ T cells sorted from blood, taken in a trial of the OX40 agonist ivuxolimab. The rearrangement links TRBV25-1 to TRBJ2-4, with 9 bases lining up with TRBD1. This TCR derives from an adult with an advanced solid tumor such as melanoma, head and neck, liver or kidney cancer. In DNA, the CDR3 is TGTGCCAGCAGTTCCCCCGGGACAGGGCGTCCCATTCAGTACTTC. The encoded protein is CASSSPGTGRPIQYF.